This T cell receptor (beta chain) was captured by sequencing in a study of tumor-infiltrating lymphocytes in oesophageal squamous cell carcinoma (dated by TCRdb to 2016 to 2018). Compared with germline, V lacks 6 bases and J lacks 7 bases; bases without a gene match: 5. CDR1 and CDR2, per the germline V gene, are SGHTA and FQGTGA. The CDR3 covers 13 residues, taking in both the cysteine and the phenylalanine. The read is trimmed to its CDR3 DNA, 39 bases read in frame from base 1. The library was obtained by PCR. Sequenced using an Illumina HiSeq 2000. Using fastp at Q25 and MiXCR, TCRdb reprocessed the public reads and kept productive beta chains. Rows are unified per CDR3 protein, each entry keeping the most common DNA and genes. This sample is represented by under 15,000 distinct CDR3 sequences; over 50% of them were singletons. Clones ranked in the top ten supply around 42% of the sample. Taking its sample share into account, this clonotype is medium-sized (0.01 to 0.1%). Its antigen has not been determined. It has no much larger one-base neighbor in the sample; base qualities were not kept.

The clonotype was recovered from a female donor with esophageal squamous cell carcinoma. Here the chain combines TRBV7-3 and TRBJ2-2, and 7 junctional nucleotides match TRBD1. Sequences were obtained from esophageal tumor tissue. The bases read TGTGCCAGCAGGCCGACAGGGCACGGGGAGCTGTTTTTT. This sequence encodes CASRPTGHGELFF.